The 9 T cell receptor beta chains listed next were all sequenced from one sample in a study of cytomegalovirus exposure and HLA in healthy donors. Vbeta (60) and Jbeta (13) primers were used in the PCR. The protocol was immunoSEQ multiplex PCR, while the TCRdb copy is restricted to in-frame clones and leaves out a portion. The sample has 200,000 to 250,000 clones, approximately 80% seen once. The sample was PBMCs. The receptor source for this set is a man aged 25 to 40 in good health and CMV-seronegative.

This chain connects TRBV18 to TRBJ2-7; 13 bases agree with TRBD2. The CDR3 has 16 amino acids. Germline-derived CDR1 and CDR2 are KGHSH and LQKENI. V was pared by 2 bases and J by 6 bases, with 7 bases of the junction left unmatched. CDR3 residues: CASSPSLGLAGTEQYF. As DNA, the CDR3 is TGTGCCAGCTCACCAAGTCTGGGACTAGCGGGGACCGAGCAGTACTTC.

The chain joins TRBV29-1 to TRBJ2-2; D unresolved. Between the trimmed V and J ends, which lost 4 bases and 3 bases, there was a span of 6 bases. Per germline, CDR1 SQVTM and CDR2 ANQGSEA. The CDR3 has 12 residues. The CDR3 loop reads CSVAQDTGELFF. The CDR3 bases are TGCAGCGTTGCGCAGGACACCGGGGAGCTGTTTTTT.

The chain has TRBV7-9 and TRBJ1-1, with D possibly being TRBD1 (5 bases). Trimming took 1 base from V and 6 from J, leaving 15 bases between them. Germline assignment: CDR1 SEHNR and CDR2 FQNEAQ (reference sequence). The CDR3 is made up of 15 amino acids. CDR3 nucleotides: TGTGCCAGCAGCTTAGTGGGGGGTGCGGTCCCTGAAGCTTTCTTT. Amino acid sequence: CASSLVGGAVPEAFF.

This clone was detected a few times. The chain uses TRBV19 and TRBJ1-5; 8 positions match TRBD1. Germline CDR1 LNHDA, CDR2 SQIVND (reference sequence). The length of the CDR3 is 15 residues. V lost 9 bases, J lost 0 bases, and 7 bases stayed unmatched. CDR3 in amino acids: CASLMDRASNQPQHF. The CDR3 region has the DNA TGTGCCAGCCTGATGGACAGGGCTAGCAATCAGCCCCAGCATTTT. Full variable domain (outside the CDR3, taken from reference TRBV19 and TRBJ1-5): DGGITQSPKYLFRKEGQNVTLSCEQNLNHDAMYWYRQDPGQGLRLIYYSQIVNDFQKGDIAEGYSVSREKKESFPLTVTSAQKNPTAFYLCASLMDRASNQPQHFGDGTRLSIL.

The chain recombines TRBV11-2 with TRBJ1-1; D perhaps matches TRBD1 (5 bases). Germline V gene lookup returns CDR1 SGHAT and CDR2 FQNNGV. Deletions cut 1 base from V and 7 bases from J, with 10 bases between. The CDR3 runs to 13 residues. In DNA form, the CDR3 reads TGTGCCAGCAGCTTAGGGGGCCGCTATGAAGCTTTCTTT. Its translation is CASSLGGRYEAFF.

The gene calls are TRBV9 and TRBJ2-3, with 9 bases aligning to TRBD1. The V and J ends lost 0 bases and 5 bases, in that order; junction bases with no gene match: 13. Germline CDR1 and CDR2: SGDLS and YYNGEE. The CDR3 has 18 amino acids. In DNA form, the CDR3 reads TGTGCCAGCAGCGTAGCACCACAGGGGGCGGAGGTGAGAGATACGCAGTATTTT. It encodes CASSVAPQGAEVRDTQYF.

The rearrangement uses TRBV6-6 and TRBJ2-5, with TRBD2 identical over 9 bases. The germline V gene has CDR1 MNHNY and CDR2 SVGAGI (reference sequence). The CDR3 has 12 amino acids. V lost 8 bases, J lost 3 bases, and 1 base stayed unmatched. CDR3 DNA: TGTGCCAGCCGGACTAGCGAAGAGACCCAGTACTTC. Protein product: CASRTSEETQYF.

The chain carries TRBV11-2 and TRBJ1-1; the D gene is possibly TRBD1 (6 bases). CDR1 SGHAT and CDR2 FQNNGV come from the germline V gene. The CDR3 covers 14 residues. V was shortened by 4 bases and J by 11 bases, with 20 bases between the two germline ends. The CDR3 sequence is CASSSGGGWTRAFF. CDR3 sequence (DNA): TGTGCCAGCAGCTCAGGCGGGGGCTGGACGAGGGCTTTCTTT.

The gene calls are TRBV28 and TRBJ1-4; TRBD1 is a possible D gene (6 bases). Germline CDR1 is MDHEN and CDR2 is SYDVKM. The CDR3 consists of 15 residues. V lost 6 bases and J 4 bases, leaving 15 bases between the germline ends. The CDR3 here is CASSLGGMINEKLFF. Written as DNA, the CDR3 is TGTGCCAGCAGCTTAGGGGGGATGATTAATGAAAAACTGTTTTTT.